This passage covers 9 T cell receptor beta chains from one sample sequenced in a study of T cell responses to AZD1222 COVID-19 vaccine. Data came from immunoSEQ multiplex PCR; TCRdb stores just in-frame clones and leaves some out. Of 80,000 to 100,000 clones in the sample, around nine tenths were seen once. The source was peripheral blood, collected 28 days after the second AZD1222 dose. The receptors shown here come from an adult who received the AZD1222 COVID-19 vaccine.

The J gene is TRBJ2-7, the V gene TRBV20-1, with D hard to call. This CDR3 spans 12 amino acids. Between the trimmed V and J ends, which lost 3 bases and 2 bases, there was a span of 8 bases. Germline CDR1 and CDR2: DFQATT and SNEGSKA (reference sequence). This chain's CDR3 is CSASPNAYEQYF. The CDR3 DNA reads TGCAGTGCTAGTCCCAACGCCTACGAGCAGTACTTC.

This chain links TRBV7-9 with TRBJ1-2; no clear D gene. The CDR3 consists of 14 residues. CDR1 is SEHNR and CDR2 is FQNEAQ in the germline V gene (reference sequence). The V end lost 2 bases, the J end lost 6 bases, and 13 bases lay between the germline ends. The CDR3, as DNA: TGTGCCAGCAGCTTACCTGGGTTTCGGGATGGCTACACCTTC. As protein: CASSLPGFRDGYTF.

The J gene is TRBJ1-5, the V gene TRBV6-5; perhaps TRBD1 as D (6 bases). CDR3 size: 13 residues. Trimming took 4 bases from V and 7 from J, leaving 11 bases between them. In germline, CDR1 is MNHEY, CDR2 SVGAGI. The CDR3 spells CASSFMGGQPQHF. The CDR3 DNA reads as TGTGCCAGCAGTTTCATGGGGGGCCAGCCCCAGCATTTT.

The V gene is TRBV30, the J gene TRBJ1-5; D unclear. This CDR3 is built from 13 residues. Trimming cost V 1 base and J 0 bases, with 4 bases left between them. Germline CDR1 GTSNPN, CDR2 SVGIG (reference sequence). CDR3 sequence: CAWSALSNQPQHF. For the CDR3, the DNA is TGTGCCTGGAGTGCCCTTAGCAATCAGCCCCAGCATTTT.

The chain links TRBV6-1 to TRBJ2-3; D unresolved. The CDR3 sequence is 13 residues long. Germline assignment: CDR1 MNHNS and CDR2 SASEGT. V was trimmed by 2 bases and J by 1 base, leaving 4 bases between them. As DNA, the CDR3 is TGTGCCAGCAGTGAAAGGGGCACAGATACGCAGTATTTT. Encoded protein: CASSERGTDTQYF.

The J gene is TRBJ2-7, the V gene TRBV11-2; no clear D gene. The CDR3 runs to 14 residues. Germline-derived CDR1 and CDR2 are SGHAT and FQNNGV. With 5 bases removed from V and 6 bases from J, the gap between germline ends came to 17 bases. CDR3 region: CASSPLGRFGEQYF. In nucleotides, the CDR3 is TGTGCCAGCAGCCCCCTGGGAAGGTTTGGCGAGCAGTACTTC.

The chain joins TRBV7-9 to TRBJ1-2; 8 bases agree with TRBD1. Germline CDR1 reads SEHNR; CDR2 reads FQNEAQ (reference sequence). J gave up 4 bases and V 5 bases, and 3 bases lay outside the gene matches. The CDR3 spans 13 residues. The CDR3 nucleotides are TGTGCCAGCAGCCCCGGGACAGGCTATGGCTACACCTTC. Protein: CASSPGTGYGYTF.

V gene TRBV5-8 combines with J gene TRBJ1-4, with a tentative D call TRBD1 (5 bases). The germline gives CDR1 SGHTS, CDR2 YDEGEE. This CDR3 has 14 residues. V lost 3 bases to trimming and J lost 6 bases, with 12 bases between them. The CDR3 nucleotides read TGTGCCAGCAGCTGGGACTGGGCGGATGAAAAACTGTTTTTT. Protein: CASSWDWADEKLFF.

This clone has more than one count but fewer than ten. CDR3 sequence: CASSSQSSGNTIYF. The CDR3 coding sequence is TGTGCCAGCAGCTCACAGAGCTCTGGAAACACCATATATTTT. The chain joins TRBV5-4 to TRBJ1-3; D is ambiguous. Per the germline V gene, CDR1 is SGHNT and CDR2 is YYREEE (reference sequence). With 3 bases removed from V and 0 bases from J, the gap between germline ends came to 7 bases. This CDR3 is built from 14 residues.